These 27 T cell receptor beta chains share one sample of origin, sequenced in a study of blood T cells in healthy people across ages. A second PCR of roughly 7 to 11 cycles used a sample-barcoded 5' primer and a J-beta primer mix. TCRdb itself ran the 5' RACE reads through MiXCR, one entry per CDR3 protein. The profile shows hundreds of thousands of distinct CDR3 sequences, more than 45% of them singletons. The sample comprised blood. All receptors come from a woman of 80 years or more in good health.

This clonotype was seen a few times. The rearrangement uses TRBV5-1 and TRBJ2-2; no definite D call. Trimming took 0 bases from V and 7 from J, leaving 10 bases between them. The CDR3 has 14 amino acids. Germline CDR1 SGHRS, CDR2 YFSETQ. CDR3 region: CASSLEGHGGELFF. For the CDR3, the DNA is TGCGCCAGCAGCTTGGAAGGGCATGGCGGGGAGCTGTTTTTT.

Here the CDR3 reads CSAPLSAGDETQFF. The CDR3 nucleotides are TGCAGTGCCCCTCTTTCGGCGGGAGACGAGACCCAGTTCTTC. The chain carries TRBV20-1 and TRBJ2-5; TRBD2 matches at 7 bases. The end of the DNA aligns better with TRBJ2-1, so the J call may be wrong. The CDR3 has 14 residues. CDR1 is DFQATT and CDR2 is SNEGSKA in the germline V gene (reference sequence).

The chain uses TRBV30 and TRBJ2-1; the match to TRBD2 covers 7 bases. The CDR3 sequence is 12 residues long. From germline, CDR1 is GTSNPN and CDR2 SVGIG (reference sequence). With 0 bases clipped from V and 8 bases from J, the junction kept 1 base outside the gene matches. The CDR3 region has the DNA TGTGCCTGGAGTGTACGGGGGGATGAGCAGTTCTTC. Its protein is CAWSVRGDEQFF.

This clonotype came up a few times. This chain uses TRBV27 with TRBJ1-4, with 7 bases identical to TRBD1. The CDR3 extends over 14 amino acids. Per germline, CDR1 MNHEY and CDR2 SMNVEV (reference sequence). The ends lost 6 bases at V and 3 bases at J; junction bases unmatched: 4. CDR3 amino acids: CASRRQGPNEKLFF. CDR3 nucleotides: TGTGCCAGCAGGAGACAGGGACCTAATGAAAAACTGTTTTTT.

Turning to this clonotype: This sequence may be a read error, since a much larger clone differs from it by one base. V gene TRBV10-3 combines with J gene TRBJ2-7; D remains ambiguous. V dropped 8 bases and J dropped 6 bases, with 14 bases sitting between them. Germline CDR1 ENHRY, CDR2 SYGVKD. The CDR3 is made up of 12 amino acids. The DNA of the CDR3 is TGTGCCATCTCGATCGGTCCGGTCGAGCAGTACTTC. Translated: CAISIGPVEQYF.

The J gene is TRBJ2-5, the V gene TRBV3-1; 8 nucleotides align to TRBD2. Germline V gives CDR1 LGHDT, CDR2 YNNKEL (reference sequence). The trim removed 0 bases at V and 0 bases at J, leaving 3 bases unmatched. The CDR3 has 16 amino acids. Here the CDR3 reads CASSQDVAGYQETQYF. CDR3 nucleotide sequence: TGTGCCAGCAGCCAAGATGTAGCGGGGTACCAAGAGACCCAGTACTTC.

The sample holds a few counts of this clonotype. In DNA, the CDR3 is TGTGCCAGCAGCCGCTCGTGGGGGGGCCAGCAGTTCTTC. Translating gives CASSRSWGGQQFF. J is TRBJ2-1 and V is TRBV5-6, with D possibly TRBD2 on 7 matching bases. The CDR3 consists of 13 residues. V shed 4 bases and J shed 11 bases, with 16 bases lying between them. Germline assignment: CDR1 SGHDT and CDR2 YYEEEE.

Turning to this clonotype: One base away lies a much larger clone, so this may be a sequencing read error. The V call is TRBV20-1, the J call TRBJ2-1, with 8 bases aligning to TRBD1. CDR1 DFQATT and CDR2 SNEGSKA come from the germline V gene (reference sequence). V lost 3 bases and J lost 3; bases outside the gene matches: 7. There are 15 residues in the CDR3. CDR3 sequence: CSASPPGQDYNEQFF. The DNA for the CDR3 is TGCAGTGCTAGCCCTCCGGGACAGGACTACAATGAGCAGTTCTTC.

This sequence joins TRBV18 and TRBJ2-7, with unresolved D. This CDR3 spans 15 amino acids. Per germline, CDR1 KGHSH and CDR2 LQKENI. Trimming shortened V by 2 bases and J by 4 bases, and 15 bases separated the two germline ends. The chain's CDR3 is CASSPSGGAIYEQYF. As DNA, the CDR3 is TGTGCCAGCTCACCATCCGGTGGTGCTATATACGAGCAGTACTTC.

The V call is TRBV10-3, the J call TRBJ1-1; no reliable D call. Germline V lookup: CDR1 ENHRY, CDR2 SYGVKD. The CDR3 contains 15 residues. The V end was cut by 0 bases, the J end by 0 bases, with 8 bases between. CDR3 nucleotide sequence: TGTGCCATCAGTGAGTCAAAACAGATGAACACTGAAGCTTTCTTT. Protein sequence: CAISESKQMNTEAFF.

This clonotype was counted only a few times. The chain couples TRBV5-6 to TRBJ2-5, with D unresolved. The germline V gene has CDR1 SGHDT and CDR2 YYEEEE. The CDR3 sequence is 14 residues long. V lost 1 base, J lost 4 bases, and 11 bases lay in between. The CDR3 reads CASSLWGLGETQYF. CDR3 bases: TGTGCCAGCAGCTTGTGGGGTTTGGGAGAGACCCAGTACTTC. The full variable domain, rest sourced from reference TRBV5-6 and TRBJ2-5, is DAGVTQSPTHLIKTRGQQVTLRCSPKSGHDTVSWYQQALGQGPQFIFQYYEEEERQRGNFPDRFSGHQFPNYSSELNVNALLLGDSALYLCASSLWGLGETQYFGPGTRLLVL.

Of note for this clonotype: Just one base apart from a much larger clone, this may be a read error. The J gene is TRBJ2-1, the V gene TRBV7-9, with D maybe TRBD1 (5 bases). Germline values: CDR1 SEHNR, CDR2 FQNEAQ (reference sequence). This CDR3 has 17 residues. CDR3 coding DNA: TGTGTCAGCAGCCCACAAAGGGGCGGCGGTTCCTACAATGAGCAGTTCTTC. Amino acids: CVSSPQRGGGSYNEQFF.

This clonotype was seen a few times. V gene TRBV29-1 combines with J gene TRBJ2-2, with unresolved D. The germline gives CDR1 SQVTM, CDR2 ANQGSEA. Trimming took 3 bases from V and 8 from J, leaving 7 bases between them. The CDR3 consists of 11 residues. As DNA, the CDR3 is TGCAGCGTTGATCGGTGGGGGGAGCTGTTTTTT. Translation: CSVDRWGELFF.

This chain uses TRBV5-1 with TRBJ2-4, with 10 bases lining up with TRBD2. Trimming at V came to 1 base and at J to 9 bases, leaving 1 base not matched to a gene. In germline, CDR1 is SGHRS, CDR2 YFSETQ. The CDR3 covers 13 residues. DNA for the CDR3: TGCGCCAGCAGCTTGACTAGCGGGGTCATTCAGTACTTC. Encoded protein: CASSLTSGVIQYF.

The V and J genes are TRBV12-3 or TRBV12-4 and TRBJ1-5, with D unresolved. The CDR3 covers 14 residues. Deletions cut 5 bases from V and 7 bases from J, with 15 bases between. CDR3 loop: CASSARDTNQPQHF. In DNA form, the CDR3 reads TGTGCCAGCAGTGCCCGGGATACCAACCAGCCCCAGCATTTT.

This clonotype has only a few counts. J is TRBJ1-5 and V is TRBV4-2, with 10 bases identical to TRBD1. V was clipped by 4 bases and J by 7 bases; unmatched bases: 4. The CDR3 spans 14 residues. The germline V gene encodes CDR1 LGHNA and CDR2 YNFKEQ. The CDR3 DNA follows: TGTGCCAGCAGCCCCCGGGACAGGGGCCAGCCCCAGCATTTT. Its translation: CASSPRDRGQPQHF.

The rearrangement uses TRBV15 and TRBJ2-1, with D unclear. In germline, CDR1 is LNHNV, CDR2 YYDKDF (reference sequence). The CDR3 extends over 15 amino acids. Trimming removed 0 bases from V and 4 bases from J, with 10 bases in between. The CDR3 bases are TGTGCCACCAGCAGAGATCGAACTTCATACAATGAGCAGTTCTTC. It codes for CATSRDRTSYNEQFF.

Points on this clonotype: This could be a read error, since a much larger clone is one nucleotide away. The chain is built from TRBV12-3 or TRBV12-4 and TRBJ2-3; D is perhaps TRBD1 (6 bases). Between the trimmed V and J ends, which lost 5 bases and 0 bases, there was a span of 9 bases. This CDR3 is built from 14 residues. The CDR3 bases are TGTGCCAGCAGTGTAGACAGGAGCACAGATACGCAGTATTTT. Encoded protein: CASSVDRSTDTQYF.

In its sample, this clonotype was seen many times. This chain uses TRBV7-3 with TRBJ2-3; D may correspond to TRBD1 or TRBD2 (5 bases each). The CDR3 consists of 14 residues. The V end lost 0 bases, the J end lost 10 bases, and 14 bases lay between the germline ends. The germline V gene has CDR1 SGHTA and CDR2 FQGTGA. The CDR3 sequence is CASSLTSLGVPQYF. CDR3 bases: TGTGCCAGCAGCTTAACTTCCCTGGGGGTGCCGCAGTATTTT. Filled out from reference TRBV7-3 and TRBJ2-3, the complete variable domain reads GAGVSQTPSNKVTEKGKYVELRCDPISGHTALYWYRQSLGQGPEFLIYFQGTGAADDSGLPNDRFFAVRPEGSVSTLKIQRTERGDSAVYLCASSLTSLGVPQYFGPGTRLTVL.

This clonotype was seen many times. V usage is TRBV7-2 and J usage is TRBJ2-7; D unresolved. Trimming took 5 bases from V and 2 from J, leaving 13 bases between them. Germline V gene data show CDR1 as SGHTA and CDR2 as FQGNSA. This CDR3 is 14 amino acids long. CDR3 loop: CASSVGQPTYEQYF. CDR3 in DNA: TGTGCCAGCAGCGTGGGTCAGCCAACCTACGAGCAGTACTTC. Looking up the rest from reference TRBV7-2 and TRBJ2-7 gives the full variable domain: GAGVSQSPSNKVTEKGKDVELRCDPISGHTALYWYRQSLGQGLEFLIYFQGNSAPDKSGLPSDRFSAERTGGSVSTLTIQRTQQEDSAVYLCASSVGQPTYEQYFGPGTRLTVT.

The chain combines TRBV25-1 with TRBJ2-1; 10 bases align to TRBD1. V was clipped by 0 bases and J by 5 bases; unmatched bases: 7. The CDR3 extends over 17 amino acids. Germline-derived CDR1 and CDR2 are MGHDK and SYGVNS. For the CDR3, the DNA is TGTGCCAGCAGTGAATATTTTGGGACAGGGGCGGACAATGAGCAGTTCTTC. This translates into CASSEYFGTGADNEQFF.

The rearrangement links TRBV6-5 to TRBJ2-2; D not certain. Germline V lookup: CDR1 MNHEY, CDR2 SVGAGI. The V end was cut by 6 bases, the J end by 3 bases, with 5 bases between. There are 12 residues in the CDR3. CDR3: CASRRHTGELFF. Written as DNA, the CDR3 is TGTGCCAGCAGGCGACACACCGGGGAGCTGTTTTTT.

This clonotype was recorded at least ten times. The rearrangement links TRBV27 to TRBJ2-7; D might be TRBD2 (5 bases). The V and J ends lost 6 bases and 7 bases respectively, with 10 bases between them. Per germline, CDR1 MNHEY and CDR2 SMNVEV (reference sequence). This CDR3 has 11 amino acids. DNA of the CDR3: TGTGCCAGCAGACTCGGGGTGGAGCAGTACTTC. Protein sequence: CASRLGVEQYF.

V is TRBV27 and J is TRBJ2-1; the D gene could be TRBD1 or TRBD2 (5 bases each). Trimming left V 5 bases short and J 4 bases short, with 15 bases between. Germline values: CDR1 MNHEY, CDR2 SMNVEV (reference sequence). The CDR3 contains 15 residues. The CDR3 coding sequence is TGTGCCAGCAGTAGGTCCGGGACGGCGTACAATGAGCAGTTCTTC. Its protein product is CASSRSGTAYNEQFF.

This clonotype came up once. The genes are TRBV7-2 and TRBJ2-5; D not certain. V lost 6 bases and J 1 base, leaving 9 bases between the germline ends. Germline loops: CDR1 SGHTA, CDR2 FQGNSA. The CDR3 is 13 residues long. CDR3 DNA: TGTGCCAGCAGTTTTCTCCCCCAAGAGACCCAGTACTTC. This encodes CASSFLPQETQYF.

The V gene is TRBV20-1, the J gene TRBJ2-7, with D perhaps matching TRBD1 (5 bases). Germline loops: CDR1 DFQATT, CDR2 SNEGSKA (reference sequence). This CDR3 has 12 residues. V lost 0 bases and J 4 bases, leaving 7 bases between the germline ends. CDR3 nucleotides: TGCAGTGCTAGAGAGCAGGGATACGAGCAGTACTTC. As protein: CSAREQGYEQYF.

CDR3 amino acids: CASSLELGHLLRVPFF. CDR3 coding DNA: TGCGCCAGCAGCCTTGAACTGGGACATCTACTACGGGTACCTTTCTTT. The J gene is TRBJ1-1, the V gene TRBV4-1; D perhaps matches TRBD1 (6 bases). Germline V gene sequence: CDR1 MGHRA, CDR2 YSYEKL. This CDR3 is 16 amino acids long. V gave up 4 bases and J gave up 12 bases, with 27 bases separating them.